The T cell receptor beta chain under discussion was sequenced for a study of blood T cell repertoires in COVID-19. Study in general: The United States, Italy and Spain supplied acute and convalescent COVID-19 samples. PBMCs, B-cell-depleted T cells, or T cells were the source of the cDNA or gDNA that made up the material.

Sequencing used immunoSEQ multiplex PCR; TCRdb keeps in-frame clones, though not all of them. The sample records about 160,000 clones, approximately 88% being singletons. The CDR3 runs 15 residues. After removal of 5 bases from V and 0 bases from J, the junction contained 5 bases not matched to a gene. Germline loops: CDR1 SGHVS, CDR2 FQNEAQ. The chain has TRBV7-8 and TRBJ1-1; TRBD1 agrees at 8 bases. Specimen: peripheral blood. The receptor was derived from a woman older than 75 with active or convalescent COVID-19. CDR3 DNA sequence: TGTGCCAGCAGCCGCGGGACAGGTTTGAACACTGAAGCTTTCTTT. Residues: CASSRGTGLNTEAFF.